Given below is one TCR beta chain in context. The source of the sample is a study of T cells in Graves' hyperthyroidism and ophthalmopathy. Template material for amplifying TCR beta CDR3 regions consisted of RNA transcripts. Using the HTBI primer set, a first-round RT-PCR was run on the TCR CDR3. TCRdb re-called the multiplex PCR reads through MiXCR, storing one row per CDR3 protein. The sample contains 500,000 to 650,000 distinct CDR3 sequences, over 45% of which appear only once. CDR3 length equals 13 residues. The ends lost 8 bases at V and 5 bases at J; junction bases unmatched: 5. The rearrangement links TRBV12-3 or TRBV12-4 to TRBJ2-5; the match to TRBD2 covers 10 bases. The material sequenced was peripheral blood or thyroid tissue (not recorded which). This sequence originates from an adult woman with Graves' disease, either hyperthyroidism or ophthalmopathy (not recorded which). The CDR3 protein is CASEREGLETQYF. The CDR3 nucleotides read TGTGCCAGCGAGCGGGAGGGCCTCGAGACCCAGTACTTC.